A single sample is the source of the 8 T cell receptor beta chains below, sequenced in a study of PD-1 blockade in classical Hodgkin lymphoma. Assay used: immunoSEQ multiplex PCR; TCRdb lists only in-frame clones, some missing. The sample carries roughly 30,000 clones, approximately 90% recorded once. Time point indicated: newly diagnosed, previously untreated cHL patient sample. Starting with thawed PBMCs, CD4+ T cells were purified by magnetic negative selection. The sample taken for sequencing was CD4+ T cells from blood. These receptors were collected from a human donor with classical Hodgkin lymphoma.

The V call is TRBV5-1, the J call TRBJ2-5, with D possibly matching TRBD2 (5 bases). This CDR3 is built from 14 residues. Trimming took 4 bases from V and 5 from J, leaving 15 bases between them. Germline-derived CDR1 and CDR2 are SGHRS and YFSETQ. The CDR3 reads CASSPPRPGETQYF. The CDR3 nucleotides read TGCGCCAGCAGCCCACCTCGACCGGGGGAGACCCAGTACTTC.

The rearrangement joins TRBV2 to TRBJ1-5; a weak D match, TRBD1 (5 bases). The CDR3 is 16 amino acids. From germline, CDR1 is SNHLY and CDR2 FYNNEI. Trimming cost V 4 bases and J 0 bases, with 13 bases left between them. The CDR3 spells CASSGAGRGSNQPQHF. The CDR3 DNA reads as TGTGCCAGCAGTGGAGCAGGGAGGGGTAGCAATCAGCCCCAGCATTTT.

The J gene is TRBJ2-2, the V gene TRBV21-1; TRBD2, the D gene given by the table, was not confirmed from the DNA. TRBV21-1 is tagged as a pseudogene. The CDR3 contains 21 residues. The CDR3 bases are TGTGCCAGCACCCGGTGGGTTAGCGGGAGGGATGGGAACGTGAACACCGGGGAGCTGTTTTTT. Translation gives CASTRWVSGRDGNVNTGELFF.

The V and J genes are TRBV7-2 and TRBJ1-6, with 9 bases that match TRBD1. The trim removed 5 bases at V and 11 bases at J, leaving 7 bases unmatched. The CDR3 totals 14 residues. The V gene's germline CDR1 is SGHTA and CDR2 FQGNSA. DNA for the CDR3: TGTGCCAGCAGCGTACCGGGACAGGGTGCACCCCTCCACTTT. Amino acids: CASSVPGQGAPLHF. Looking up the rest from reference TRBV7-2 and TRBJ1-6 gives the full variable domain: GAGVSQSPSNKVTEKGKDVELRCDPISGHTALYWYRQSLGQGLEFLIYFQGNSAPDKSGLPSDRFSAERTGGSVSTLTIQRTQQEDSAVYLCASSVPGQGAPLHFGNGTRLTVT.

The J gene is TRBJ2-1, the V gene TRBV19; 10 bases are a match to TRBD2. Trimming cost V 6 bases and J 4 bases; bases outside gene matches: 6. The V gene's germline CDR1 is LNHDA and CDR2 SQIVND (reference sequence). The CDR3 has 15 amino acids. The DNA for the CDR3 is TGTGCCAGTAGCCCTAGCGGGGGCGCATACAATGAGCAGTTCTTC. Protein: CASSPSGGAYNEQFF.

The chain joins TRBV25-1 to TRBJ2-7; 8 nucleotides match TRBD1. Germline V gene data show CDR1 as MGHDK and CDR2 as SYGVNS. After removal of 7 bases from V and 4 bases from J, the junction contained 6 bases not matched to a gene. The CDR3 loop spans 13 amino acids. In nucleotides, the CDR3 is TGTGCCAGCATCCGGCAGGGGGCGTACGAGCAGTACTTC. Translated: CASIRQGAYEQYF.

The V call is TRBV15, the J call TRBJ2-2; D is unclear. V was shortened by 1 base and J by 2 bases, with 11 bases between the two germline ends. CDR1 is LNHNV and CDR2 is YYDKDF in the germline V gene (reference sequence). CDR3 length: 16 residues. In nucleotides, the CDR3 is TGTGCCACCAGCAGAGTTTTGGCAGTTAACACCGGGGAGCTGTTTTTT. It codes for CATSRVLAVNTGELFF.

V gene TRBV2 combines with J gene TRBJ2-5; D not certain. The V end was cut by 9 bases, the J end by 1 base, with 15 bases between. The CDR3 is 14 residues long. CDR1 is SNHLY, CDR2 FYNNEI, per germline. The CDR3 protein is CASDFLAGQETQYF. The CDR3 bases are TGTGCCAGTGACTTTTTGGCCGGCCAAGAGACCCAGTACTTC.